Reported below is one T cell receptor beta chain. The V end lost 2 bases, the J end lost 1 base, and 14 bases lay between the germline ends. This CDR3 comprises 16 residues. Germline CDR1 is MNHEY and CDR2 is SMNVEV (reference sequence). Sequenced by immunoSEQ multiplex PCR; TCRdb stores in-frame clones only, minus some. Of tens of thousands of clones in the sample, about nine tenths were seen once. The data were obtained in a study of T cell changes during pregnancy in multiple sclerosis. Sequences were derived from CD4+ T cells from peripheral blood mononuclear cells, sampled in the third trimester of pregnancy. The genes are TRBV27 and TRBJ1-1; D is perhaps TRBD1 (6 bases). The clonotype originates from a female donor with multiple sclerosis, enrolled in a pregnancy study. The CDR3 spells CASSLDGWTANTEAFF. DNA of the CDR3: TGTGCCAGCAGTTTAGACGGCTGGACAGCGAACACTGAAGCTTTCTTT.